This T cell receptor (beta chain) was sequenced during a study of T cell responses to AZD1222 COVID-19 vaccine. V gave up 1 base and J gave up 0 bases, with 8 bases separating them. The CDR3 runs 15 residues. Per the germline V gene, CDR1 is SGHAT and CDR2 is FQNNGV. Using immunoSEQ multiplex PCR, the repertoire was profiled, and TCRdb retains in-frame clones only, with some absent. This table holds about 170,000 clones, about nine tenths found once. Remarks on this clone: Its target is not known.

Study-level points and caveats: Nearly half of unique spike-specific TCRs reportedly avoided B.1.351 and B.1.1.7 mutated regions. Mostly white British, mostly female donors; authors suggested clonal diversity may be underestimated. Spike-specific TCR breadth and depth both grew after two AZD1222 doses.

The sequence was obtained from an adult in good health. The source was peripheral blood, collected on day 0 of AZD1222 vaccination. This chain links TRBV11-2 with TRBJ2-3, with D possibly being TRBD2 (5 bases). CDR3 nucleotide sequence: TGTGCCAGCAGCTTAGGCCGGGGTAGCACAGATACGCAGTATTTT. It codes for CASSLGRGSTDTQYF.